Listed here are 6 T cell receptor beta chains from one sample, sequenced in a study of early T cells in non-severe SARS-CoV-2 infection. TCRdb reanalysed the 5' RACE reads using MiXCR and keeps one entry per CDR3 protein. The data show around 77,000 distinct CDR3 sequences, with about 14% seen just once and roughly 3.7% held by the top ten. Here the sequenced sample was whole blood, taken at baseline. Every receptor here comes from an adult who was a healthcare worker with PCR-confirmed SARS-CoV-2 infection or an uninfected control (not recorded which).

CDR3 bases: TGTGCCAGCAGCGTAGACTTGCTCTCTATGAACACTGAAGCTTTCTTT. This gives the protein CASSVDLLSMNTEAFF. This sequence joins TRBV9 and TRBJ1-1; D gene uncertain. V was shortened by 0 bases and J by 0 bases, with 12 bases between the two germline ends. CDR1 and CDR2 from the germline V gene are SGDLS and YYNGEE. The CDR3 runs 16 residues.

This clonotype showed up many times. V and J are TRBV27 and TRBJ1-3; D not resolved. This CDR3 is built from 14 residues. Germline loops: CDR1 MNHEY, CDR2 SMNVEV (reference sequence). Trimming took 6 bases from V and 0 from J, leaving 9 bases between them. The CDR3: CASRSRSSGNTIYF. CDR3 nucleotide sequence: TGTGCCAGCAGGAGTAGGAGCTCTGGAAACACCATATATTTT.

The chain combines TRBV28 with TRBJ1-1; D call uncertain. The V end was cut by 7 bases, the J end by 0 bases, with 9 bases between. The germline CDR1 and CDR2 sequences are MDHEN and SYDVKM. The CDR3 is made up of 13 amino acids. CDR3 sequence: CASNGLMNTEAFF. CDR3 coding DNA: TGTGCCAGCAACGGCCTCATGAACACTGAAGCTTTCTTT.

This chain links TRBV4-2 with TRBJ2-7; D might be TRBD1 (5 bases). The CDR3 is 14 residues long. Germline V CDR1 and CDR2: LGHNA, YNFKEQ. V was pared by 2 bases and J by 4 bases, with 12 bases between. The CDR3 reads CASSQQVRAYEQYF. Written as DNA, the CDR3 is TGTGCCAGCAGCCAACAAGTCAGGGCTTACGAGCAGTACTTC.

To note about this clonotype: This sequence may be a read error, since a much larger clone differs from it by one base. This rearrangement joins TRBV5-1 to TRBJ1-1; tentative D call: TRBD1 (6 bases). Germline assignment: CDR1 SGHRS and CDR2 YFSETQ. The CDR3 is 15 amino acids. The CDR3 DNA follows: TGCGCCAGCAGCTTGGCAGGGGATCGGAACGCTGAAGCTTTCTTT. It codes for CASSLAGDRNAEAFF.

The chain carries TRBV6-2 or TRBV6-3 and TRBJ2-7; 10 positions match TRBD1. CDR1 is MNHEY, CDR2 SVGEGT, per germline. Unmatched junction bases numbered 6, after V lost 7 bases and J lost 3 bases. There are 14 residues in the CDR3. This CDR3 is CASIPGQGSYEQYF. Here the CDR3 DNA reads TGTGCCAGCATCCCGGGACAGGGGAGCTACGAGCAGTACTTC.